Only one count was recorded for the clone carrying this T cell receptor (beta chain). As yet, its antigen is unknown. After removal of 4 bases from V and 1 base from J, the junction contained 7 bases not matched to a gene. Germline loops: CDR1 SGHNT, CDR2 YYREEE (reference sequence). This CDR3 is built from 18 residues. Sequencing used immunoSEQ multiplex PCR; TCRdb keeps in-frame clones, though not all of them. This sample yields 30,000 to 35,000 clones, of which approximately 90% are seen a single time; roughly 0.24% belongs to the top ten. The sample belongs to a study of PD-1 blockade in classical Hodgkin lymphoma. Study background: Patients were given intravenous nivolumab, 3 mg/kg, every 2 weeks.

All patients relapsed after autologous stem cell transplantation, and brentuximab vedotin exposure varied. Thawed PBMCs yielded CD4+ T cells through magnetic negative selection. Study-wide points: Complete responders' diversity at baseline resembled that of newly diagnosed patients. Relapsed/refractory patients reportedly had the lowest baseline TCR diversity, below newly diagnosed patients, who were below healthy donors. Among the patients, those starting nivolumab under 1 year after ASCT were excluded.

This sequence joins TRBV5-4 and TRBJ2-1, with 14 bases identical to TRBD2. Sequencing used CD4+ T cells from blood, obtained at baseline. The receptor was isolated from a human donor with classical Hodgkin lymphoma. CDR3 in amino acids: CASSGGLAGALSYNEQFF. The CDR3, as DNA: TGTGCCAGCAGCGGGGGACTAGCGGGAGCCTTATCCTACAATGAGCAGTTCTTC.